This T cell receptor (beta chain) originates from a study of blood T cell repertoires in COVID-19. Study details: Whether acute or convalescent, the COVID-19 samples came from the United States, Italy and Spain.

Losses at the gene ends were 1 base for V and 3 bases for J; bases not matched to a gene: 0. CDR3 size: 15 residues. In germline, CDR1 is SGHAT, CDR2 FQNNGV. Per the original data handling: Amplification of reference gene primers was used by the study to estimate nucleated cell counts. Libraries were prepared by immunoSEQ multiplex PCR; TCRdb keeps only in-frame clonotypes and omits some of them. V, J and clone size are taken as reported in that table, and D and trimming were inferred from the DNA itself. The table has some 99,000 clones, approximately 90% seen once; the top ten hold 4% to 5%. This receptor was taken from a man in his 70s with acute or convalescent COVID-19. The V and J genes are TRBV11-2 and TRBJ2-2; 9 bases are a match to TRBD1. The sequencing input was peripheral blood. The CDR3 nucleotides read TGTGCCAGCAGCTTAGGGACAGGGGACACCGGGGAGCTGTTTTTT. Amino acid sequence: CASSLGTGDTGELFF. Together with reference TRBV11-2 and TRBJ2-2, the CDR3 gives the full variable domain: EAGVAQSPRYKIIEKRQSVAFWCNPISGHATLYWYQQILGQGPKLLIQFQNNGVVDDSQLPKDRFSAERLKGVDSTLKIQPAKLEDSAVYLCASSLGTGDTGELFFGEGSRLTVL.